A selection of T cell receptor beta chains follows, all from one sample in a study of monozygotic twins with inflammatory bowel disease. TCRdb re-called the 5' RACE reads and catalogs CDR3 proteins one per entry, DNA excluded. Recorded for this sample: roughly 160,000 distinct CDR3 sequences. Sequencing was done on a sample of blood. The receptor source for this set is a human donor with ulcerative colitis or Crohn's disease, or a healthy co-twin of an affected twin (not recorded which). CDR3s include the opening cysteine and the closing phenylalanine or tryptophan. The order of the fields is V gene, J gene, CDR3 protein.

>TRBV6-5|TRBJ2-1
CASSSSSTYNEQFF
>TRBV6-2/TRBV6-3|TRBJ2-1
CASSYSTGSNEQFF
>TRBV2|TRBJ2-2
CASSESRTAPGELFF
>TRBV5-1|TRBJ2-1
CASSSFIGQGSYNEQFF
>TRBV12-3/TRBV12-4|TRBJ2-1
CASTLDFSEQFF
>TRBV3-1|TRBJ2-3
CASSQGGIGDTQYF
>TRBV5-4|TRBJ2-1
CASSQVGRGVNEQFF
>TRBV4-1|TRBJ2-5
CASSQDRRLAGARETQYF
>TRBV11-2|TRBJ2-1
CASSATLEQFF
>TRBV5-1|TRBJ2-5
CASSRTSDQETQYF
>TRBV10-3|TRBJ2-4
CAISGGGNIQYF
>TRBV20-1|TRBJ2-5
CSAPRQGETQYF
>TRBV4-2|TRBJ2-1
CASSQDPSRGEDNEQFF
>TRBV2|TRBJ1-2
CASRLTGTNYGYTF
>TRBV4-3|TRBJ2-7
CASSQGEGGSPGEQYF
>TRBV20-1|TRBJ2-2
CSAREARSLPRELFF
>TRBV20-1|TRBJ1-5
CSARDGTDNQPQHF
>TRBV7-9|TRBJ1-5
CASSLGAGGPNQPQHF
>TRBV18|TRBJ1-4
CASSPKGLGSGKLFF
>TRBV12-3/TRBV12-4|TRBJ1-4
CASSLTGTGNEKLFF
>TRBV20-1|TRBJ2-5
CSAGGQAAETQYF
>TRBV28|TRBJ2-3
CASKVGGNADTQYF
>TRBV20-1|TRBJ2-7
CSARSGLAGGEQYF
>TRBV7-2|TRBJ1-1
CASSLRTNTEAFF
>TRBV7-8|TRBJ1-1
CASSANRAGADTEAFF
>TRBV11-1|TRBJ2-1
CASSLGIRSNEQFF
>TRBV6-5|TRBJ2-2
CASSYNWQGAAGELFF
>TRBV27|TRBJ1-1
CGSSWTLLRNTEAFF
>TRBV7-2|TRBJ1-2
CASSSDSVSIDGYTF
>TRBV20-1|TRBJ2-4
CSGLGELQNIQYF
>TRBV4-2|TRBJ1-3
CASSQAGDVGNTIYF
>TRBV5-1|TRBJ2-2
CASSSTTNTGELFF
>TRBV20-1|TRBJ2-7
CSARGEYEQYF
>TRBV9|TRBJ2-3
CASSVRHTSTDTQYF
>TRBV20-1|TRBJ1-5
CSARAAPSTPENQPQHF
>TRBV7-9|TRBJ2-3
CASSLAWRRGADTQYF
>TRBV5-8|TRBJ2-4
CASSLDRNIQYF
>TRBV29-1|TRBJ1-2
CSVVTAGRNYGYTF
>TRBV7-2|TRBJ2-5
CASSLGTSGGARETQYF
>TRBV10-3|TRBJ2-7
CAISESGQGNYEQYF
>TRBV19|TRBJ1-1
CASHTELNTEAFF
>TRBV27|TRBJ2-7
CASSTGQGVRIEQYF
>TRBV4-1|TRBJ1-5
CASSILVAGQPQHF
>TRBV20-1|TRBJ2-7
CSARAGTGDYEQYF